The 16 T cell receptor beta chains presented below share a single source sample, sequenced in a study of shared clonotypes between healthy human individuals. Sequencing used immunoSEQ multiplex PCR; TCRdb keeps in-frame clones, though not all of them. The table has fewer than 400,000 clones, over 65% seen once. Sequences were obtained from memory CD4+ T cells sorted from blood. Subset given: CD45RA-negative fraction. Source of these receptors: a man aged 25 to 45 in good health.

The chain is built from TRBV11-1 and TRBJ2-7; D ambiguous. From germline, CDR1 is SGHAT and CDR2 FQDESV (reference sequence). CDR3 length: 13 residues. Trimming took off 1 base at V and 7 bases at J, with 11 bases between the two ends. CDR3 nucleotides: TGTGCCAGCAGCTTAGAGACCCGGCGGGAGCAGTACTTC. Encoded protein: CASSLETRREQYF.

The CDR3, as DNA: TGTGCCAGCAGTGTACTTCTTGCGGGAGTGGATGAGCAGTTCTTC. It is translated as CASSVLLAGVDEQFF. This chain joins TRBV6-4 and TRBJ2-1, with TRBD2 matching over 7 bases. The CDR3 sequence is 15 residues long. Germline V gene sequence: CDR1 MRHNA, CDR2 SNTAGT. The V and J ends lost 4 bases and 8 bases, in that order; junction bases with no gene match: 11.

CDR3 residues: CASSLLGYEQYF. In DNA form, the CDR3 reads TGTGCCAGCAGCTTACTAGGTTACGAGCAGTACTTC. V and J are TRBV7-8 and TRBJ2-7, with no clear D. Germline CDR1 reads SGHVS; CDR2 reads FQNEAQ. Trimming pared 2 bases from V and 4 bases from J, leaving 6 bases between. The CDR3 runs to 12 residues.

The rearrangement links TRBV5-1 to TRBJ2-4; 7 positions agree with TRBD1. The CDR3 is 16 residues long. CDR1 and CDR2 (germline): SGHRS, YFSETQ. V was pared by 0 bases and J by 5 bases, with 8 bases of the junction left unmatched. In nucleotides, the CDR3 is TGCGCCAGCAGCTTGGACGGACAGGTACGCCAAAACATTCAGTACTTC. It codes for CASSLDGQVRQNIQYF.

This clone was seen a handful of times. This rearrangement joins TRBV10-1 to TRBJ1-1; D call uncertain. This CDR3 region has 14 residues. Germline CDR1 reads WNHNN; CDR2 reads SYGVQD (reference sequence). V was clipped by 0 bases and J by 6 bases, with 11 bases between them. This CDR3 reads CASSESGQRSEAFF. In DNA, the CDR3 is TGCGCCAGCAGTGAGTCTGGGCAACGCTCTGAAGCTTTCTTT.

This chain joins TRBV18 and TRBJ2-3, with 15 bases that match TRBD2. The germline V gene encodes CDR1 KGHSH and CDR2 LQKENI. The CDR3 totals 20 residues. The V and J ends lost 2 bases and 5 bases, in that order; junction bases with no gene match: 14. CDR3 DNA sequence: TGTGCCAGCTCACCATTGAGGACTAGCGGGAGGGCCCCGTCTCTAGATACGCAGTATTTT. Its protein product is CASSPLRTSGRAPSLDTQYF.

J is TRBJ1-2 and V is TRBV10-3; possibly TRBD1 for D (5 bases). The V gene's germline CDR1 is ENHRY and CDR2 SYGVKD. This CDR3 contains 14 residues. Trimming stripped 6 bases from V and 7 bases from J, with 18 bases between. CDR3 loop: CAISPGAEHSGYTF. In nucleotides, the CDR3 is TGTGCCATCAGCCCTGGGGCGGAACACTCTGGCTACACCTTC.

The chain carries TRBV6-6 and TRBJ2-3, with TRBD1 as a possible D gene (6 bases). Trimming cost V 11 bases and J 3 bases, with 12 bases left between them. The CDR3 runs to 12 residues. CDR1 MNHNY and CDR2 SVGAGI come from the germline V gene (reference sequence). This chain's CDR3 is CAAGQGTDTQYF. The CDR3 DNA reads TGTGCCGCTGGCCAGGGGACAGATACGCAGTATTTT.

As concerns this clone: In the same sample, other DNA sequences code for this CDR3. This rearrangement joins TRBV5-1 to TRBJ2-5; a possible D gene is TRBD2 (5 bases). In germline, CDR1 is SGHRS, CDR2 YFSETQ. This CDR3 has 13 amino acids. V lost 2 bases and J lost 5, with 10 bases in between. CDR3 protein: CASSFGVAETQYF. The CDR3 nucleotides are TGCGCCAGCAGCTTCGGGGTAGCGGAGACCCAGTACTTC. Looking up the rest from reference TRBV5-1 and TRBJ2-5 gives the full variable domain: KAGVTQTPRYLIKTRGQQVTLSCSPISGHRSVSWYQQTPGQGLQFLFEYFSETQRNKGNFPGRFSGRQFSNSRSEMNVSTLELGDSALYLCASSFGVAETQYFGPGTRLLVL.

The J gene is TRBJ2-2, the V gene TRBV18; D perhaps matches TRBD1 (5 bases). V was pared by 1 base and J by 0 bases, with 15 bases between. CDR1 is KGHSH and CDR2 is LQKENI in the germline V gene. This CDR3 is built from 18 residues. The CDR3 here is CASSPLGRVRPNTGELFF. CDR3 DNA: TGTGCCAGCTCACCACTGGGCAGGGTAAGGCCGAACACCGGGGAGCTGTTTTTT.

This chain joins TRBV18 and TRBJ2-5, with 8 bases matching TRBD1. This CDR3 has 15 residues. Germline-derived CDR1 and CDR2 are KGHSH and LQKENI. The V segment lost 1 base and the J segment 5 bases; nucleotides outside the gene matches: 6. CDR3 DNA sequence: TGTGCCAGCTCACCACAAGACAGGGGCAGGGAGACCCAGTACTTC. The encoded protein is CASSPQDRGRETQYF.

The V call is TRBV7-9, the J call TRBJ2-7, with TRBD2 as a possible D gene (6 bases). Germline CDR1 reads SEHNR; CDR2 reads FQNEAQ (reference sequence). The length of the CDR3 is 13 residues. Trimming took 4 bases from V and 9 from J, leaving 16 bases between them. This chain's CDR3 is CASSSSGGTTQYF. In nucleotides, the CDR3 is TGTGCCAGCAGCTCCTCCGGGGGAACCACGCAGTACTTC.

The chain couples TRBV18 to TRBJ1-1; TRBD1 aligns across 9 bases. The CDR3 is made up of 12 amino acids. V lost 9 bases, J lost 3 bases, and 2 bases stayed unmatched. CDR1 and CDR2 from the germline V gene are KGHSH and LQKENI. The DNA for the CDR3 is TGTGCCAGTACAGGGGGCGACACTGAAGCTTTCTTT. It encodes CASTGGDTEAFF. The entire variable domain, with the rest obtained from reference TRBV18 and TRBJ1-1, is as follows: NAGVMQNPRHLVRRRGQEARLRCSPMKGHSHVYWYRQLPEEGLKFMVYLQKENIIDESGMPKERFSAEFPKEGPSILRIQQVVRGDSAAYFCASTGGDTEAFFGQGTRLTVV.

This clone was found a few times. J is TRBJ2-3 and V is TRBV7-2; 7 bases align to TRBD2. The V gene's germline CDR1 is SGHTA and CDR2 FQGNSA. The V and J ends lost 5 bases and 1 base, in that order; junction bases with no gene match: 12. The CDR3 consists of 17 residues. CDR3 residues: CASSLLGTSVGTDTQYF. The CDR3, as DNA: TGTGCCAGCAGCCTGCTAGGTACTAGCGTAGGCACAGATACGCAGTATTTT.

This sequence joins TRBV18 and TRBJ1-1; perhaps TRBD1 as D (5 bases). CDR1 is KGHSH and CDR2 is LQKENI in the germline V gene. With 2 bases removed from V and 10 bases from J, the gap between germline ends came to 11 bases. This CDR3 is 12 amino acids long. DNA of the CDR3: TGTGCCAGCTCACCAGATCTGGGGGGAGCTTTCTTT. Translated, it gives CASSPDLGGAFF.

For the CDR3, the DNA is TGTGCTGCCAGGGGGAGAGTAGGGCAGCCCCAGCATTTT. Amino acids: CAARGRVGQPQHF. This rearrangement joins TRBV27 to TRBJ1-5; 7 nucleotides align to TRBD1. The CDR3 consists of 13 residues. Germline values: CDR1 MNHEY, CDR2 SMNVEV (reference sequence).